This T cell receptor beta chain was captured in a study of graft-versus-host responses after intestinal transplantation. Concerning this clone: The antigen is undetermined.

Study-level results: Detection of GvH clones occurred in recipient marrow, and some had their first appearance in ileum or blood. The highest levels of circulating GvH clones went along with early declines in HvG clones after transplant.

Generated by immunoSEQ multiplex PCR, the TCRdb table keeps only in-frame clones and is missing some. The sample yields approximately 49,000 clones, approximately 88% seen once. V gave up 5 bases and J gave up 1 base, with 10 bases separating them. Germline lookup yields CDR1 SGHRS and CDR2 YFSETQ. The length of the CDR3 is 13 residues. The sample in question was unstimulated CD4+ T cells sorted from spleen or lymph node cells, obtained before transplant. The chain employs TRBV5-1 and TRBJ2-7; tentatively, D is TRBD1 (6 bases). The sequence came from a human donor who was the organ donor for an intestinal transplant. CDR3 bases: TGCGCCAGCAGTCTACAGGGTTCCTACGAGCAGTACTTC. Protein product: CASSLQGSYEQYF.